Detailed here is one T cell receptor beta chain. Its antigen remains unidentified. The data derive from a study of T cells in Graves' hyperthyroidism and ophthalmopathy. Study results and caveats: Prediction of ophthalmopathy progression came a median around 6.1 months pre-onset.

Patients aged 18 to 65 had newly diagnosed hyperthyroidism lasting under 2 months. Every diagnosis used clinical symptoms, serum thyroxine and TRAb, thyroid ultrasound and orbital computed tomography. Isolation of PBMCs was performed on 8.5 to 10 ml fresh peripheral blood. Template material for amplifying TCR beta CDR3 regions consisted of RNA transcripts. First-round RT-PCR targeting the TCR CDR3 was performed with the HTBI primer set. TCRdb analysed the multiplex PCR reads with MiXCR anew, one entry per CDR3 protein. Of about 180,000 distinct CDR3 sequences in the sample, over 8% were seen once. This clonotype originated in a woman under 30 with Graves' hyperthyroidism that later progressed to Graves' ophthalmopathy. Sequencing was carried out using blood.

The CDR3 sequence is CASSQAPDLYEKLFF. In DNA form, the CDR3 reads TGTGCCAGCAGCCAAGCGCCGGACTTGTATGAAAAACTGTTTTTT. The gene calls are TRBV4-2 and TRBJ1-4; D is uncertain. The CDR3 has 15 residues. Trimming removed 1 base at V and 6 bases at J, with 12 bases between. Looked up from germline, CDR1 is LGHNA and CDR2 is YNFKEQ.